The 24 T cell receptor beta chains listed next were all sequenced from one sample in a study of cytomegalovirus exposure and HLA in healthy donors. Use of 60 Vbeta and 13 Jbeta primers characterized the PCR. The assay was immunoSEQ multiplex PCR, and TCRdb's table has in-frame clones only and misses some. The table lists 150,000 to 200,000 clones, less than 90% of them singletons. The sample comprised PBMCs. Every receptor here comes from a boy aged 5-17 years in good health and CMV-seronegative.

The CDR3 sequence is CSVEAAQWAENYGYTF. In DNA form, the CDR3 reads TGCAGCGTTGAGGCCGCCCAGTGGGCTGAAAACTATGGCTACACCTTC. This chain joins TRBV29-1 and TRBJ1-2, with D uncertain. Germline CDR1 is SQVTM and CDR2 is ANQGSEA. The V gene lost 3 bases and the J gene lost 2 bases, with 19 bases spanning the gap. The CDR3 contains 16 residues.

The chain uses TRBV13 and TRBJ2-4; D is possibly TRBD1 (5 bases). This CDR3 contains 15 residues. From germline, CDR1 is PRHDT and CDR2 FYEKMQ (reference sequence). The ends were cut back, 3 bases at V and 10 bases at J, with 19 bases in the middle. CDR3 sequence (DNA): TGTGCCAGCAGCTTGTTACAGGCGGAATTAACTATTCAGTACTTC. Translation: CASSLLQAELTIQYF.

V gene TRBV7-9 combines with J gene TRBJ2-5; a possible D gene is TRBD1 (5 bases). V was trimmed by 1 base and J by 3 bases, leaving 9 bases between them. CDR1 and CDR2 from the germline V gene are SEHNR and FQNEAQ (reference sequence). The CDR3 is made up of 14 amino acids. As DNA, the CDR3 is TGTGCCAGCAGCTTAGTGCCAGGGAAAGAGACCCAGTACTTC. Encoded protein: CASSLVPGKETQYF.

V gene TRBV7-9 combines with J gene TRBJ2-2; a weak D match, TRBD1 (5 bases). Germline lookup yields CDR1 SEHNR and CDR2 FQNEAQ (reference sequence). This CDR3 has 13 amino acids. V lost 7 bases to trimming and J lost 4 bases, with 10 bases between them. CDR3 DNA sequence: TGTGCCAGCAAAGTGGACACCACCGGGGAGCTGTTTTTT. Amino acids: CASKVDTTGELFF.

The chain employs TRBV2 and TRBJ1-2; maybe TRBD1 (5 bases). Germline V gene sequence: CDR1 SNHLY, CDR2 FYNNEI. The CDR3 is 14 amino acids. V gave up 8 bases and J gave up 4 bases, with 17 bases separating them. CDR3 bases: TGTGCCAGCTTATCGGCAGGTCAGGGCTATGGCTACACCTTC. Translating gives CASLSAGQGYGYTF.

V usage is TRBV5-6 and J usage is TRBJ2-5; 15 nucleotides match TRBD2. With V trimmed by 5 bases and J by 5 bases, 10 bases remained unmatched. CDR3 size: 17 residues. Germline V gene sequence: CDR1 SGHDT, CDR2 YYEEEE. The chain's CDR3 is CASRRTSGGAETETQYF. For the CDR3, the DNA is TGTGCCAGCAGACGGACTAGCGGGGGGGCGGAGACGGAGACCCAGTACTTC.

The chain recombines TRBV5-1 with TRBJ2-7, with 9 bases fitting TRBD2. With V trimmed by 7 bases and J by 6 bases, 11 bases remained unmatched. There are 14 residues in the CDR3. The germline CDR1 and CDR2 sequences are SGHRS and YFSETQ. The CDR3 loop is CASRQGISGSEQYF. CDR3 DNA: TGCGCCAGCCGACAGGGAATTAGCGGGAGCGAGCAGTACTTC.

The chain employs TRBV15 and TRBJ1-4, with 7 nucleotides matching TRBD1. J gave up 6 bases and V 4 bases, and 5 bases lay outside the gene matches. The CDR3 extends over 14 amino acids. Germline V CDR1 and CDR2: LNHNV, YYDKDF (reference sequence). The CDR3 DNA is TGTGCCACCAGCATAGGGGGCTCGGATGAAAAACTGTTTTTT. As protein: CATSIGGSDEKLFF.

This sequence joins TRBV28 and TRBJ2-7; 11 bases map to TRBD2. The CDR3 runs to 14 residues. Per germline, CDR1 MDHEN and CDR2 SYDVKM. The ends lost 7 bases at V and 5 bases at J; junction bases unmatched: 7. The CDR3 reads CASIPSGRHHEQYF. The CDR3 region has the DNA TGTGCCAGCATTCCTAGCGGGAGGCACCACGAGCAGTACTTC.

The chain employs TRBV10-3 and TRBJ2-5, with 12 bases identical to TRBD1. J lost 5 bases, V lost 3 bases, and 7 bases had no gene match. Germline CDR1 is ENHRY and CDR2 is SYGVKD. The CDR3 contains 16 residues. CDR3 in DNA: TGTGCCATCAGTGATCGGGACAGGGGGCGTAAGGAGACCCAGTACTTC. It yields the protein CAISDRDRGRKETQYF.

The chain links TRBV30 to TRBJ1-3; D possibly corresponds to TRBD1 (5 bases). The V gene's germline CDR1 is GTSNPN and CDR2 SVGIG (reference sequence). V gave up 2 bases and J gave up 0 bases, with 17 bases separating them. CDR3 length: 17 amino acids. This CDR3 reads CAWSRRGRAFSGNTIYF. CDR3 nucleotides: TGTGCCTGGAGTCGAAGGGGAAGGGCTTTCTCTGGAAACACCATATATTTT.

This clone has more than one count but fewer than ten. The J gene is TRBJ2-1, the V gene TRBV4-2; TRBD2 matches at 12 bases. There are 15 residues in the CDR3. J was trimmed by 9 bases and V by 4 bases; bases with no gene match: 7. Germline CDR1 is LGHNA and CDR2 is YNFKEQ. CDR3 sequence reads: CASSPRLAGDPEQFF. In nucleotides, the CDR3 is TGTGCCAGCAGCCCCCGACTAGCGGGAGATCCTGAGCAGTTCTTC.

The J gene is TRBJ2-1, the V gene TRBV19; D is uncertain. CDR3 length: 12 amino acids. Germline V gene sequence: CDR1 LNHDA, CDR2 SQIVND (reference sequence). DNA of the CDR3: TGTGCTAGCCATAGCTCCTACAATGAGCAGTTCTTC. Protein sequence: CASHSSYNEQFF.

This clone has more than one count but fewer than ten. The V gene is TRBV7-2, the J gene TRBJ2-7; D gene uncertain. The CDR3 length is 14 residues. The germline V and J ends were trimmed by 2 bases and 1 base, with 9 bases remaining between them. The germline V gene has CDR1 SGHTA and CDR2 FQGNSA. CDR3 coding DNA: TGTGCCAGCAGCTTATCCCACATATCCTACGAGCAGTACTTC. The encoded protein is CASSLSHISYEQYF.

The V gene is TRBV5-5, the J gene TRBJ2-7; maybe TRBD2 (5 bases). V was clipped by 2 bases and J by 6 bases, with 12 bases between them. CDR3 length equals 13 residues. CDR1 and CDR2 from the germline V gene are SGHKS and YYEKEE (reference sequence). CDR3 DNA: TGTGCCAGCAGCTTTGAGCTTCGGGGCGAGCAGTACTTC. Translation: CASSFELRGEQYF.

V and J are TRBV11-1 and TRBJ2-1, with 8 bases lining up with TRBD1. CDR1 is SGHAT and CDR2 is FQDESV in the germline V gene (reference sequence). The junction had 10 bases not matched to a gene; V was cut back by 1 base and J by 8 bases. CDR3 length: 16 amino acids. Here the CDR3 DNA reads TGTGCCAGCAGCTTAGGGCAGGGGGCAGGTGTAGATGAGCAGTTCTTC. It codes for CASSLGQGAGVDEQFF.

The table lists this clone with a count of one. The rearrangement uses TRBV5-1 and TRBJ1-5; D is possibly TRBD1 (6 bases). CDR3 size: 14 residues. The ends were cut back, 3 bases at V and 6 bases at J, with 13 bases in the middle. The germline V gene encodes CDR1 SGHRS and CDR2 YFSETQ. The CDR3 region is CASSSGTGTQPQHF. The CDR3 region has the DNA TGCGCCAGCAGCTCCGGAACAGGGACTCAGCCCCAGCATTTT.

This rearrangement joins TRBV14 to TRBJ2-2; D call uncertain. The V and J ends lost 2 bases and 8 bases respectively, with 9 bases between them. The CDR3 is 13 residues long. Germline CDR1 SGHDN, CDR2 FVKESK. Here the CDR3 reads CASSQNKQGELFF. Written as DNA, the CDR3 is TGTGCCAGCAGCCAAAATAAACAGGGGGAGCTGTTTTTT.

The chain is built from TRBV5-1 and TRBJ2-3; no clear D gene. The CDR3 extends over 16 amino acids. Germline assignment: CDR1 SGHRS and CDR2 YFSETQ. Trimming left V 0 bases short and J 0 bases short, with 11 bases between. The CDR3 reads CASSLVASASTDTQYF. CDR3 coding DNA: TGCGCCAGCAGCTTGGTAGCCAGCGCTAGCACAGATACGCAGTATTTT.

The chain links TRBV4-2 to TRBJ2-3; a possible D gene is TRBD2 (6 bases). This CDR3 spans 16 amino acids. Per the germline V gene, CDR1 is LGHNA and CDR2 is YNFKEQ. V dropped 3 bases and J dropped 2 bases, with 15 bases sitting between them. The CDR3 loop is CASSHRAGPDTDTQYF. The CDR3 coding sequence is TGTGCCAGCAGCCACCGAGCGGGCCCAGACACAGATACGCAGTATTTT.

The gene calls are TRBV12-5 and TRBJ1-1, with unresolved D. Germline CDR1 is LGHNT and CDR2 is FRNRAP. The V end lost 11 bases, the J end lost 1 base, and 5 bases lay between the germline ends. CDR3 length: 10 residues. The CDR3 here is CAGGNTEAFF. Here the CDR3 DNA reads TGTGCTGGAGGGAACACTGAAGCTTTCTTT.

This chain uses TRBV7-2 with TRBJ2-1, with unresolved D. Germline V CDR1 and CDR2: SGHTA, FQGNSA. CDR3 length equals 15 residues. Trimming shortened V by 2 bases and J by 4 bases, and 12 bases separated the two germline ends. The CDR3 nucleotides are TGTGCCAGCAGCTTAAGCTCGACGAGGTACAATGAGCAGTTCTTC. Amino acid sequence: CASSLSSTRYNEQFF.

V and J are TRBV2 and TRBJ1-1, with D possibly TRBD1 on 6 matching bases. The CDR3 totals 14 residues. V lost 8 bases to trimming and J lost 4 bases, with 17 bases between them. Germline lookup yields CDR1 SNHLY and CDR2 FYNNEI. CDR3 residues: CASHDGGPITEAFF. In nucleotides, the CDR3 is TGTGCCAGCCATGACGGGGGGCCAATCACTGAAGCTTTCTTT. Full variable domain (outside the CDR3, taken from reference TRBV2 and TRBJ1-1): EPEVTQTPSHQVTQMGQEVILRCVPISNHLYFYWYRQILGQKVEFLVSFYNNEISEKSEIFDDQFSVERPDGSNFTLKIRSTKLEDSAMYFCASHDGGPITEAFFGQGTRLTVV.

The chain is built from TRBV30 and TRBJ1-2; D call uncertain. The germline CDR1 and CDR2 sequences are GTSNPN and SVGIG (reference sequence). This CDR3 spans 12 amino acids. V was pared by 3 bases and J by 3 bases, with 8 bases between. CDR3 sequence reads: CAWSESYYGYTF. The CDR3 DNA is TGTGCCTGGAGCGAGAGTTACTATGGCTACACCTTC.